The sample holds a few counts of the clone carrying this T cell receptor beta chain. Germline CDR1 SQVTM, CDR2 ANQGSEA. The trim removed 7 bases at V and 0 bases at J, leaving 9 bases unmatched. The CDR3 has 16 residues. The data derive from a study of T-cell memory formation after mild COVID-19. TCRdb passed the 5' RACE reads through MiXCR, listing each CDR3 protein once. The sample has 300,000 to 400,000 distinct CDR3 sequences; approximately 16% are singletons. This TCR derives from a man aged 18 to 30 who had mild COVID-19 (a few samples of this study predate the infection). Cell type and time point are not known. The chain recombines TRBV29-1 with TRBJ2-6; 7 bases line up with TRBD2. Input material: PBMCs or a T cell subset sorted from them (not recorded which). The CDR3, as DNA: TGCAGCGCCCGGGGAGGGGAGGGCTCTGGGGCCAACGTCCTGACTTTC. Protein sequence: CSARGGEGSGANVLTF.